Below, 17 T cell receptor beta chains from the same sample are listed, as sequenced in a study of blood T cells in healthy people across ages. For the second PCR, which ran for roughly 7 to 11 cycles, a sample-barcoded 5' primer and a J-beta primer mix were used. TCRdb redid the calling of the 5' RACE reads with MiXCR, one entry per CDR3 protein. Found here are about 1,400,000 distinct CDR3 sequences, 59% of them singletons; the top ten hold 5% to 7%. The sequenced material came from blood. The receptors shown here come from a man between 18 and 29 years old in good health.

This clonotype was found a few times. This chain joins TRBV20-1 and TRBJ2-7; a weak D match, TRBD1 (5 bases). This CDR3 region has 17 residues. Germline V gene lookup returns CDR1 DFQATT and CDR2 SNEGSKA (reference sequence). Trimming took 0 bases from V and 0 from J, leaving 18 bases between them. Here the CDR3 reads CSARDETAGSHSYEQYF. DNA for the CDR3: TGCAGTGCTAGAGACGAAACAGCAGGGTCACACTCCTACGAGCAGTACTTC.

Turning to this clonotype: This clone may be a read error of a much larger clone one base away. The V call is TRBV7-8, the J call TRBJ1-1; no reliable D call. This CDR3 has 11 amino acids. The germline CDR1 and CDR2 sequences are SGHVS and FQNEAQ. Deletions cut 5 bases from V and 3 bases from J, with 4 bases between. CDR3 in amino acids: CASSHYTEAFF. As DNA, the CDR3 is TGTGCCAGCAGCCATTACACTGAAGCTTTCTTT.

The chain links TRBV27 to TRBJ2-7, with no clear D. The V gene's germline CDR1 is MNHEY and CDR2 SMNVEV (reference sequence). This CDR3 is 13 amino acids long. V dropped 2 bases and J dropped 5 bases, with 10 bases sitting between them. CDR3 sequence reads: CASSLGVTHEQYF. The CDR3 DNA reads TGTGCCAGCAGTTTAGGGGTGACCCACGAGCAGTACTTC.

CDR3 sequence reads: CASSQDKGLAENNEQFF. The CDR3 nucleotides read TGCGCCAGCAGCCAAGATAAGGGCCTAGCGGAAAACAATGAGCAGTTCTTC. The chain joins TRBV4-1 to TRBJ2-1, with 7 bases fitting TRBD2. CDR3 length: 17 amino acids. Germline CDR1 MGHRA, CDR2 YSYEKL. Trimming at V came to 0 bases and at J to 5 bases, leaving 10 bases not matched to a gene.

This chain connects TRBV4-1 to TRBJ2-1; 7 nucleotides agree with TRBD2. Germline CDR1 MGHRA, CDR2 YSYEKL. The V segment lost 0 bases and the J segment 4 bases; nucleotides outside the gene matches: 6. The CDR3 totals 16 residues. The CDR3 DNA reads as TGCGCCAGCAGCCAAGAGGCAGCGGGATCGTACAATGAGCAGTTCTTC. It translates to CASSQEAAGSYNEQFF.

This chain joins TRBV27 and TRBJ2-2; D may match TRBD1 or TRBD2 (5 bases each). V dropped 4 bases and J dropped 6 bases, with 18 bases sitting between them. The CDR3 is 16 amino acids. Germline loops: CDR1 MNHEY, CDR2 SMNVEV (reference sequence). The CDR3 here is CASSSQLGVSAGELFF. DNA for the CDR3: TGTGCCAGCAGTTCACAGCTGGGGGTTTCCGCCGGGGAGCTGTTTTTT.

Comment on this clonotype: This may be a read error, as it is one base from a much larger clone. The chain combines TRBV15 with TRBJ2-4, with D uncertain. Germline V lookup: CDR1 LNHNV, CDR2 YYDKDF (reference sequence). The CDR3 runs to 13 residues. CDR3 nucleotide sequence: TGTGCCACCAACAGAGCAGTGGGCATTGAGCAGTACTTC. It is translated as CATNRAVGIEQYF.

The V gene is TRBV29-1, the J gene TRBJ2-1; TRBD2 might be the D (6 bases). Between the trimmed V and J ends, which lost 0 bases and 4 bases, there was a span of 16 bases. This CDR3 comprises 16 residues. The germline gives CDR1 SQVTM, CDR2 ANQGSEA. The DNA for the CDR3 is TGCAGCGTTGAAGATCGTCGGCCGGAGGGGTACAATGAGCAGTTCTTC. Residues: CSVEDRRPEGYNEQFF.

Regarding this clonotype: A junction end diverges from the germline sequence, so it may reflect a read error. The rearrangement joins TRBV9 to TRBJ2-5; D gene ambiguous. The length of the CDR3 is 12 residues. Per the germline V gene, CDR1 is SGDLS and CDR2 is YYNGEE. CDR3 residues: CTSSATQETQYF. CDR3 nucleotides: TGTACCAGCAGCGCGACCCAAGAGACCCAGTACTTC.

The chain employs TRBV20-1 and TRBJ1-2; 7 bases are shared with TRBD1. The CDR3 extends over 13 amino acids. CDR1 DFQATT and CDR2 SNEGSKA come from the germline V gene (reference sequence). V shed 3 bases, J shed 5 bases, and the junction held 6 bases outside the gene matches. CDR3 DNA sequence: TGCAGTGCTAGTGGACAGGCCCCTTATGGCTACACCTTC. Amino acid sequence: CSASGQAPYGYTF.

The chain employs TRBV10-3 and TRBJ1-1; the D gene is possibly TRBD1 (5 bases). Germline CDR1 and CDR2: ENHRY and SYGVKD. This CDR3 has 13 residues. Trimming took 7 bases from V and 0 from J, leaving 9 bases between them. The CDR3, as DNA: TGTGCCATCACGGGGGGAATGAACACTGAAGCTTTCTTT. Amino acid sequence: CAITGGMNTEAFF.

This CDR3 reads CASSPDLGRSSYEQYF. CDR3 sequence (DNA): TGTGCCAGCAGTCCCGACTTGGGAAGGAGCTCCTACGAGCAGTACTTC. The chain links TRBV6-5 to TRBJ2-7, with no clear D. In germline, CDR1 is MNHEY, CDR2 SVGAGI. V shed 5 bases and J shed 0 bases, with 17 bases lying between them. This CDR3 has 16 residues.

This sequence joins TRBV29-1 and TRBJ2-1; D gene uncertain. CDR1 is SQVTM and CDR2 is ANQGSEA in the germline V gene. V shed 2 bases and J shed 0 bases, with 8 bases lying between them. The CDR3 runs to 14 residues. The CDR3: CSVELWTSYNEQFF. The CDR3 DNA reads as TGCAGCGTTGAATTGTGGACCTCCTACAATGAGCAGTTCTTC.

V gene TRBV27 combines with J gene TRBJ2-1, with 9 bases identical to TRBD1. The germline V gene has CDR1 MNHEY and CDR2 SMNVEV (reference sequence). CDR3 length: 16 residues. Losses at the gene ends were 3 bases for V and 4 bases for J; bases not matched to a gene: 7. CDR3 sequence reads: CASSFSTGTGYNEQFF. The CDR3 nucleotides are TGTGCCAGCAGTTTCTCCACCGGGACAGGGTACAATGAGCAGTTCTTC.

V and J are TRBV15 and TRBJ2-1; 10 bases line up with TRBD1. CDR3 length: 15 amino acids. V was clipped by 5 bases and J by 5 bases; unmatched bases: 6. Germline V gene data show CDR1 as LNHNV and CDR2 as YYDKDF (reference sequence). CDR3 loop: CATSPGTGVNNEQFF. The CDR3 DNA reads TGTGCCACCAGCCCTGGGACAGGGGTCAACAATGAGCAGTTCTTC.

In DNA, the CDR3 is TGTGCCACCAGCAGACTACAGGGGTATGAAAAACTGTTTTTT. Translating gives CATSRLQGYEKLFF. The chain employs TRBV15 and TRBJ1-4; TRBD1 agrees at 7 bases. The CDR3 extends over 14 amino acids. The germline V gene encodes CDR1 LNHNV and CDR2 YYDKDF (reference sequence). V trimming: 2 bases; J trimming: 6 bases; junction bases outside the gene matches: 3.

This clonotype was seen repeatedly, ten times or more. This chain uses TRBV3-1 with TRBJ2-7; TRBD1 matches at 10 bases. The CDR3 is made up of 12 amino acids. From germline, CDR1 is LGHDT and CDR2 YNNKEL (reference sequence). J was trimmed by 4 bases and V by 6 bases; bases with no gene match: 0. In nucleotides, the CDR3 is TGTGCCAGCAGGGGACAGGGGTACGAGCAGTACTTC. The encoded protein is CASRGQGYEQYF.